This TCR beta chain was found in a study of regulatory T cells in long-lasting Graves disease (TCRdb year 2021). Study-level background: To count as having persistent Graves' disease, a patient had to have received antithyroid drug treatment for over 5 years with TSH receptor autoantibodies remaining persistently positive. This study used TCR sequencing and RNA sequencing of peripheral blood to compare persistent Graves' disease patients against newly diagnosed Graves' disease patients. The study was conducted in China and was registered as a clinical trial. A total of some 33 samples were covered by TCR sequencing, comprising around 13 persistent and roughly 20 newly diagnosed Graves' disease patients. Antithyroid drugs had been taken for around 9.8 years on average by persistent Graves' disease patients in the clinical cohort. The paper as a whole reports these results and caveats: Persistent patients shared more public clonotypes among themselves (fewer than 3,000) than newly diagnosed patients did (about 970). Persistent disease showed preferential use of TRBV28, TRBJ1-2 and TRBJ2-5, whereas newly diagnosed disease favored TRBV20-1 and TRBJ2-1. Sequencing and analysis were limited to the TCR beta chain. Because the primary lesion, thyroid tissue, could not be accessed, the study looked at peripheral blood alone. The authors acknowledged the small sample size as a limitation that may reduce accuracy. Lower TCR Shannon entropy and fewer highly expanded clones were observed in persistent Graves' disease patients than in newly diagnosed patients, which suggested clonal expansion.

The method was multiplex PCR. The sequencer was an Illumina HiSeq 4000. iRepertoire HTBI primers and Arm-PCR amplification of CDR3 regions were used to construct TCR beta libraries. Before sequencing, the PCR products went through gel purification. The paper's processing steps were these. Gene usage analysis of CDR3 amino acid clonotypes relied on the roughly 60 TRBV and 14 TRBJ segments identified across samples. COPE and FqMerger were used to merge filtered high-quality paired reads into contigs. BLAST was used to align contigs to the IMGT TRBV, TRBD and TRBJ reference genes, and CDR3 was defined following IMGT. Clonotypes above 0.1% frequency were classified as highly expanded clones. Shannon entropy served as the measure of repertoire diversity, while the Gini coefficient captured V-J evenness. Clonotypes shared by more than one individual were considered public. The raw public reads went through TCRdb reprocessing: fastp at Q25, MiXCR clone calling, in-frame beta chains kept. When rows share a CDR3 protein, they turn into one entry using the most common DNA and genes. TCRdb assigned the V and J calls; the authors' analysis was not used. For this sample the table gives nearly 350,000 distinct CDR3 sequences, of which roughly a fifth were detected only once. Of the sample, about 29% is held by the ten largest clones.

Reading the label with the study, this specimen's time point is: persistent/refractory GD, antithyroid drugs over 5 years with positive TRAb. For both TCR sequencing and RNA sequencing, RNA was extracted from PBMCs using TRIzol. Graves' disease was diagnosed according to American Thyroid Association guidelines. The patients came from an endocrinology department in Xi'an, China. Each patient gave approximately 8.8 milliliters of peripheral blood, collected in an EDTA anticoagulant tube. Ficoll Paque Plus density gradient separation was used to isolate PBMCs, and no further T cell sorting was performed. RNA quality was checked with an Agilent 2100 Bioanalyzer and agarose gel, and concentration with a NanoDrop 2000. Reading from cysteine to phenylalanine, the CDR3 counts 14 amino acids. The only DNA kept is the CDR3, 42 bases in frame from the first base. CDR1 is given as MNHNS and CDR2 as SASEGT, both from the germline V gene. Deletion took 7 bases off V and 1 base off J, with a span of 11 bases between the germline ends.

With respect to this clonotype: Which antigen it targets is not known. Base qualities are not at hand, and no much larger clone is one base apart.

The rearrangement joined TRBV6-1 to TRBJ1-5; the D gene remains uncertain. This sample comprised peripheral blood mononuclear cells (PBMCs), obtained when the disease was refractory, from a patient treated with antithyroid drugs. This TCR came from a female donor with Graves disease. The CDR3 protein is CASTRPGSNQPQHF. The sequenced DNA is TGTGCCAGCACCCGACCCGGGAGCAATCAGCCCCAGCATTTT.